The 21 T cell receptor beta chains given below trace back to one sample, sequenced in a study of breast tumors, draining lymph nodes, adjacent tissues. In TCRdb, the multiplex PCR reads were re-called with MiXCR into one record per CDR3 protein. Here the sample spans about 19,000 distinct CDR3 sequences, around two fifths being singletons. The sequenced material came from breast tumor tissue. These receptors came from a female donor with breast cancer. Some clones in this sample may be carry-over from other donors' samples.

This clonotype was found many times. The chain is built from TRBV19 and TRBJ2-2; the match to TRBD2 covers 7 bases. This CDR3 is 16 amino acids long. The V gene end was trimmed by 7 bases and the J gene end by 2 bases; junction bases not matched to a gene: 10. CDR1 and CDR2 (germline): LNHDA, SQIVND (reference sequence). The CDR3 loop is CASTPTGGSNTGELFF. DNA for the CDR3: TGTGCCAGTACCCCAACGGGCGGGAGTAACACCGGGGAGCTGTTTTTT. The whole variable domain, remainder taken from reference TRBV19 and TRBJ2-2, is DGGITQSPKYLFRKEGQNVTLSCEQNLNHDAMYWYRQDPGQGLRLIYYSQIVNDFQKGDIAEGYSVSREKKESFPLTVTSAQKNPTAFYLCASTPTGGSNTGELFFGEGSRLTVL.

The chain links TRBV6-5 to TRBJ1-4, with 10 bases fitting TRBD1. V gave up 8 bases and J gave up 7 bases; unmatched junction bases: 1. CDR3 length: 12 residues. CDR1 and CDR2 from the germline V gene are MNHEY and SVGAGI. Written as DNA, the CDR3 is TGTGCCAGCGGGGACAGGGGTGAAAAACTGTTTTTT. Protein product: CASGDRGEKLFF.

Notes on this clonotype: At one boundary the junction diverges from the germline segment, which might be a read error. V usage is TRBV7-8 and J usage is TRBJ2-5; D gene uncertain. The CDR3 has 14 residues. Germline V gives CDR1 SGHVS, CDR2 FQNEAQ. The CDR3 protein is CASSLPGTQETRYF. The CDR3 DNA sequence: TGTGCCAGCAGTTTACCCGGCACCCAAGAGACCCGGTACTTC.

The table lists this clonotype with many counts. A much larger clone differs by one base, so this may be a read error. This chain uses TRBV20-1 with TRBJ2-5, with 8 bases identical to TRBD2. Germline CDR1 reads DFQATT; CDR2 reads SNEGSKA (reference sequence). The CDR3 extends over 14 amino acids. The CDR3 reads CSGRAGDPQATQYF. The DNA for the CDR3 is TGCAGTGGACGAGCGGGAGACCCCCAAGCGACCCAGTACTTC.

J is TRBJ2-7 and V is TRBV29-1, with 8 bases lining up with TRBD1. Germline loops: CDR1 SQVTM, CDR2 ANQGSEA. With 1 base clipped from V and 3 bases from J, the junction kept 5 bases outside the gene matches. The CDR3 covers 14 residues. DNA for the CDR3: TGCAGCGTTGAAGGGCCAGGGGGCCTCTACGAGCAGTACTTC. This sequence encodes CSVEGPGGLYEQYF.

This clonotype was counted ten times or more. This may arise from a read error, as a much more abundant clone is one base away. V is TRBV12-3 or TRBV12-4 and J is TRBJ1-5; D gene unclear. Trimming took 6 bases from V and 4 from J, leaving 10 bases between them. The CDR3 length is 13 residues. CDR3 in amino acids: CASSHRINQPQHF. CDR3 DNA: TGTGCCAGCAGCCACCGTATTAATCAGCCCCAGCATTTT.

The CDR3 region is CASSVDLGTYEQYF. The DNA for the CDR3 is TGTGCCAGCAGCGTAGACTTAGGTACCTACGAGCAGTACTTC. The genes are TRBV9 and TRBJ2-7, with D hard to call. Trimming shortened V by 0 bases and J by 2 bases, and 9 bases separated the two germline ends. This CDR3 region has 14 residues. CDR1 and CDR2 (germline): SGDLS, YYNGEE.

This clonotype was observed at least ten times. The chain is built from TRBV5-6 and TRBJ2-7; D is possibly TRBD2 (6 bases). The germline CDR1 and CDR2 sequences are SGHDT and YYEEEE. The CDR3 runs 14 residues. Trimming stripped 7 bases from V and 3 bases from J, with 17 bases between. This chain's CDR3 is CASQSRAGSYEQYF. In DNA form, the CDR3 reads TGTGCCAGCCAGAGCCGGGCGGGGAGCTACGAGCAGTACTTC.

A few counts support this clonotype. The chain has TRBV9 and TRBJ2-3, with 9 bases lining up with TRBD1. The CDR3 spans 15 residues. Germline lookup yields CDR1 SGDLS and CDR2 YYNGEE. The junction had 19 bases not matched to a gene; V was cut back by 6 bases and J by 14 bases. The CDR3 region has the DNA TGTGCCAGCACCCCATCGACAGGGGGAACAGATGCGCGGTATTTT. Translating it yields CASTPSTGGTDARYF.

This chain uses TRBV5-6 with TRBJ2-5; 7 bases align to TRBD1. The germline CDR1 and CDR2 sequences are SGHDT and YYEEEE. With V trimmed by 1 base and J by 14 bases, 8 bases remained unmatched. The CDR3 contains 12 residues. CDR3 in amino acids: CASSLRGPEPYF. In nucleotides, the CDR3 is TGTGCCAGCAGCTTGAGGGGGCCAGAGCCATACTTC.

This clonotype was observed many times. The chain couples TRBV20-1 to TRBJ2-4; 11 positions agree with TRBD2. CDR3 size: 17 residues. The junction had 12 bases not matched to a gene; V was cut back by 0 bases and J by 8 bases. Per germline, CDR1 DFQATT and CDR2 SNEGSKA (reference sequence). The CDR3 sequence: CSARDAGLAGGRDIQYF. The DNA for the CDR3 is TGCAGTGCTAGAGATGCCGGCCTAGCGGGAGGCCGGGACATTCAGTACTTC.

This clonotype was detected many times. In DNA form, the CDR3 reads TGTGCCAGCAGCTTAAGCGGGAGGTTGGGGGATACGCAGTATTTT. Translated: CASSLSGRLGDTQYF. V gene TRBV7-3 combines with J gene TRBJ2-3, with 8 bases matching TRBD2. This CDR3 is built from 15 residues. The germline V gene encodes CDR1 SGHTA and CDR2 FQGTGA. J was trimmed by 6 bases and V by 1 base; bases with no gene match: 6. The whole variable domain, filled in from reference TRBV7-3 and TRBJ2-3, reads GAGVSQTPSNKVTEKGKYVELRCDPISGHTALYWYRQSLGQGPEFLIYFQGTGAADDSGLPNDRFFAVRPEGSVSTLKIQRTERGDSAVYLCASSLSGRLGDTQYFGPGTRLTVL.

This sequence joins TRBV20-1 and TRBJ2-2; D gene unclear. Germline V CDR1 and CDR2: DFQATT, SNEGSKA (reference sequence). The germline V and J ends were trimmed by 3 bases and 0 bases, with 5 bases remaining between them. CDR3 size: 13 residues. The chain's CDR3 is CSASGSNTGELFF. The CDR3 DNA sequence: TGCAGTGCTAGCGGCTCGAACACCGGGGAGCTGTTTTTT.

The V gene is TRBV5-1, the J gene TRBJ1-4; 8 bases are shared with TRBD1. Germline V lookup: CDR1 SGHRS, CDR2 YFSETQ. The trim removed 0 bases at V and 8 bases at J, leaving 9 bases unmatched. The CDR3 covers 16 residues. DNA of the CDR3: TGCGCCAGCAGCTTGGGGCCGCAGGGGGCGCAAGAAAAACTGTTTTTT. This sequence encodes CASSLGPQGAQEKLFF.

This clonotype was found many times. V gene TRBV3-1 combines with J gene TRBJ2-7; D possibly corresponds to TRBD2 (5 bases). The germline CDR1 and CDR2 sequences are LGHDT and YNNKEL (reference sequence). CDR3 length: 13 amino acids. The germline V and J ends were trimmed by 4 bases and 7 bases, with 14 bases remaining between them. The chain's CDR3 is CASSRLPGMEQYF. The CDR3 bases are TGTGCCAGCAGCCGACTCCCGGGAATGGAGCAGTACTTC.

This clonotype was seen many times. A much bigger clone sits one base away, suggesting this may be a read error. The conserved phenylalanine or tryptophan is not found at the CDR3 terminus, so this likely reflects a read error. The rearrangement joins TRBV9 to TRBJ2-1, with 9 bases aligning to TRBD2. Trimming took 2 bases from V and 8 from J; bases not matched to a gene: 2. The CDR3 extends over 13 amino acids. The germline CDR1 and CDR2 sequences are SGDLS and YYNGEE. The CDR3 DNA is TGTGCCAGCAGCGTTAGGACTAGCGATGAGCAGTTCTCC. As protein: CASSVRTSDEQFS.

The sample holds many counts of this clonotype. The chain recombines TRBV18 with TRBJ2-3; no definite D call. The CDR3 has 14 residues. Per the germline V gene, CDR1 is KGHSH and CDR2 is LQKENI. V was pared by 3 bases and J by 2 bases, with 9 bases between. CDR3 DNA sequence: TGTGCCAGCTCACCTATTCGGTCCACAGATACGCAGTATTTT. Translation gives CASSPIRSTDTQYF.

This chain links TRBV2 with TRBJ2-7, with D unresolved. This CDR3 has 13 residues. V lost 8 bases, J lost 3 bases, and 14 bases lay in between. Germline CDR1 reads SNHLY; CDR2 reads FYNNEI. The CDR3 sequence: CASGQECFYEQYF. The CDR3 DNA sequence: TGTGCCAGCGGCCAAGAGTGCTTCTACGAGCAGTACTTC.

This clonotype was observed at least ten times. The chain employs TRBV11-2 and TRBJ2-2; 7 bases line up with TRBD2. The CDR3 spans 17 residues. CDR1 SGHAT and CDR2 FQNNGV come from the germline V gene. Unmatched junction bases numbered 10, after V lost 5 bases and J lost 1 base. As DNA, the CDR3 is TGTGCCAGCAGCCCCCAGATGGGAGGGATGAACACCGGGGAGCTGTTTTTT. It translates to CASSPQMGGMNTGELFF.

The chain links TRBV9 to TRBJ2-2; D is possibly TRBD1 or TRBD2 (6 bases each). The germline V gene has CDR1 SGDLS and CDR2 YYNGEE. The CDR3 has 16 amino acids. V shed 3 bases and J shed 4 bases, with 16 bases lying between them. Written as DNA, the CDR3 is TGTGCCAGCAGCGCACCTGACGGGGGCGGCACCGGGGAGCTGTTTTTT. Translated, it gives CASSAPDGGGTGELFF.

In its sample, this clonotype was seen many times. The rearrangement joins TRBV7-2 to TRBJ1-4, with D perhaps TRBD1 (5 bases). The V gene's germline CDR1 is SGHTA and CDR2 FQGNSA. V was trimmed by 1 base and J by 0 bases, leaving 12 bases between them. The CDR3 is 17 residues long. The CDR3 here is CASSLEGAFATNEKLFF. The DNA for the CDR3 is TGTGCCAGCAGCTTAGAAGGGGCCTTTGCAACTAATGAAAAACTGTTTTTT.